These T cell receptor beta chains were read from a single sample in a study of response to subunit inactivated influenza vaccine. TCRdb re-analysed the RT-PCR reads in MiXCR, keeping a single row per CDR3 protein. The sample gives 650,000 or so distinct CDR3 sequences, 14% of which show up once; around 7.6% is in the top ten. The material sequenced was PBMCs from blood, taken roughly 15 days before vaccination. All receptors derive from a man aged 50 to 59 who received an inactivated influenza vaccine. CDR3s include the opening cysteine and the closing phenylalanine or tryptophan. Fields, in order: J gene, clone size, V gene, D gene, CDR3 protein, CDR3 DNA. A D gene is named only where the DNA matches it firmly. Not every row has a clone size; where given, it reads once, few, many or a size class.

J gene: TRBJ2-1; clone size: -; V gene: TRBV7-8; D gene: -; CDR3 protein: CASSLGRVWEQFF; CDR3 DNA: TGTGCCAGCAGCTTAGGAAGGGTTTGGGAGCAGTTCTTC
J gene: TRBJ1-2; clone size: -; V gene: TRBV6-9; D gene: -; CDR3 protein: CASRYSNRPYGYTF; CDR3 DNA: TGTGCCAGCAGATATTCGAATAGACCCTATGGCTACACCTTC
J gene: TRBJ2-1; clone size: -; V gene: TRBV10-3; D gene: -; CDR3 protein: CAISATSTIDEQFF; CDR3 DNA: TGTGCCATCAGTGCGACTAGTACTATCGATGAGCAGTTCTTC
J gene: TRBJ2-3; clone size: few; V gene: TRBV12-3/TRBV12-4; D gene: TRBD2; CDR3 protein: CASSPPGGRSDTQYF; CDR3 DNA: TGTGCCAGCAGTCCCCCGGGGGGACGTTCGGATACGCAGTATTTT
J gene: TRBJ1-6; clone size: -; V gene: TRBV5-1; D gene: TRBD1; CDR3 protein: CASSPGTAYNSPLHF; CDR3 DNA: TGCGCCAGCAGCCCCGGGACAGCATATAATTCACCCCTCCACTTT
J gene: TRBJ1-1; clone size: many; V gene: TRBV11-1; D gene: -; CDR3 protein: CASSIQANRAEAFF; CDR3 DNA: TGTGCCAGCAGCATACAGGCGAACCGCGCTGAAGCTTTCTTT
J gene: TRBJ2-7; clone size: few; V gene: TRBV6-2/TRBV6-3; D gene: -; CDR3 protein: CASAIISKGPYEQYF; CDR3 DNA: TGTGCCAGCGCCATCATCTCGAAGGGGCCCTACGAGCAGTACTTC
J gene: TRBJ2-3; clone size: few; V gene: TRBV5-1; D gene: TRBD1; CDR3 protein: CASIPGQSTDTQYF; CDR3 DNA: TGCGCCAGCATCCCGGGACAGAGCACAGATACGCAGTATTTT
J gene: TRBJ2-3; clone size: -; V gene: TRBV7-9; D gene: -; CDR3 protein: CASTRPAQGVTDTQYF; CDR3 DNA: TGTGCCAGCACCCGCCCCGCACAGGGCGTCACAGATACGCAGTATTTT
J gene: TRBJ1-1; clone size: few; V gene: TRBV5-1; D gene: -; CDR3 protein: CASSPPGGYTEAFF; CDR3 DNA: TGCGCCAGCAGCCCGCCGGGCGGATACACTGAAGCTTTCTTT
J gene: TRBJ2-7; clone size: -; V gene: TRBV20-1; D gene: -; CDR3 protein: CSASYPWGLSYEQYF; CDR3 DNA: TGCAGTGCTAGCTACCCGTGGGGACTCTCCTACGAGCAGTACTTC
J gene: TRBJ2-2; clone size: -; V gene: TRBV14; D gene: -; CDR3 protein: CASSLDIAGGELFF; CDR3 DNA: TGTGCCAGCAGCCTAGATATAGCCGGCGGGGAGCTGTTTTTT